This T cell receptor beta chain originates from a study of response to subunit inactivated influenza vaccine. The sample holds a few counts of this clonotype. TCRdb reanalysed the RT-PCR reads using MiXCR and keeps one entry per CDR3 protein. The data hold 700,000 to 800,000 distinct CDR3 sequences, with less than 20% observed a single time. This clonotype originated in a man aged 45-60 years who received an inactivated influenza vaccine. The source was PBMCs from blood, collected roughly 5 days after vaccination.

The chain's CDR3 is CASSRGTPSGEQYF. The CDR3 DNA follows: TGTGCCAGCAGCCGCGGGACACCCTCGGGCGAGCAGTACTTC. This chain uses TRBV5-4 with TRBJ2-7; possibly TRBD1 or TRBD2 for D (6 bases each). V lost 4 bases, J lost 6 bases, and 17 bases lay in between. Germline lookup yields CDR1 SGHNT and CDR2 YYREEE (reference sequence). The length of the CDR3 is 14 residues.